Each of the 31 T cell receptor beta chains below was sequenced from the same sample in a study of blood T cell repertoires in COVID-19. The data were produced by immunoSEQ multiplex PCR, yet TCRdb's version contains in-frame clones alone and is incomplete. The sample lists around 130,000 clones, roughly 71% occurring once. The sample comprised peripheral blood. The receptor set was obtained from a man older than 75 with acute or convalescent COVID-19.

The V call is TRBV7-2, the J call TRBJ1-2; TRBD1 might be the D (5 bases). In germline, CDR1 is SGHTA, CDR2 FQGNSA. V shed 3 bases and J shed 7 bases, with 15 bases lying between them. The CDR3 loop spans 14 amino acids. In DNA, the CDR3 is TGTGCCAGCAGCTTCAAGCAGGGCCTTGTTGGCTACACCTTC. Translated: CASSFKQGLVGYTF.

This clone was counted only a few times. V gene TRBV10-2 combines with J gene TRBJ1-6; D might be TRBD1 (5 bases). This CDR3 spans 15 amino acids. CDR1 and CDR2 from the germline V gene are WSHSY and SAAADI. The V end was cut by 3 bases, the J end by 8 bases, with 14 bases between. As DNA, the CDR3 is TGCGCCAGCAGTGACGGTATTCAGGGTTATTCACCCCTCCACTTT. It encodes CASSDGIQGYSPLHF.

The chain uses TRBV7-2 and TRBJ2-7, with TRBD2 matching over 8 bases. With V trimmed by 4 bases and J by 4 bases, 3 bases remained unmatched. Germline CDR1 reads SGHTA; CDR2 reads FQGNSA. This CDR3 has 13 amino acids. CDR3 amino acids: CASSSLAGYEQYF. Written as DNA, the CDR3 is TGTGCCAGCAGCTCCTTAGCGGGATACGAGCAGTACTTC.

The CDR3 protein is CASSLVAGQELFF. CDR3 nucleotides: TGCGCCAGCAGCTTGGTTGCGGGGCAGGAGCTGTTTTTT. This chain links TRBV5-1 with TRBJ2-2; maybe TRBD2 (6 bases). V lost 0 bases to trimming and J lost 10 bases, with 10 bases between them. The CDR3 spans 13 residues. The germline CDR1 and CDR2 sequences are SGHRS and YFSETQ.

The V and J genes are TRBV3-1 (or the pseudogene TRBV3-2) and TRBJ1-3, with TRBD1 matching 7 bases. The V gene end was trimmed by 3 bases and the J gene end by 0 bases; junction bases not matched to a gene: 14. The CDR3 is 19 amino acids. Looked up from germline, CDR1 is LGHDT and CDR2 is YNNKEL (reference sequence). This CDR3 is CASSHYRYRQGSSGNTIYF. Here the CDR3 DNA reads TGTGCCAGCAGCCATTACCGGTACCGACAGGGCAGCTCTGGAAACACCATATATTTT.

This clone was seen a handful of times. This chain uses TRBV13 with TRBJ2-3, with TRBD1 as a possible D gene (6 bases). There are 18 residues in the CDR3. With 0 bases removed from V and 2 bases from J, the gap between germline ends came to 18 bases. Germline V gives CDR1 PRHDT, CDR2 FYEKMQ (reference sequence). This chain's CDR3 is CASSLGLIVGGHTDTQYF. CDR3 coding DNA: TGTGCCAGCAGCTTAGGCCTAATCGTTGGGGGCCACACAGATACGCAGTATTTT. Using reference TRBV13 and TRBJ2-3 for the parts outside the CDR3, the full variable domain is AAGVIQSPRHLIKEKRETATLKCYPIPRHDTVYWYQQGPGQDPQFLISFYEKMQSDKGSIPDRFSAQQFSDYHSELNMSSLELGDSALYFCASSLGLIVGGHTDTQYFGPGTRLTVL.

This clone was counted once. This sequence joins TRBV7-2 and TRBJ2-3; TRBD2 agrees at 15 bases. Losses at the gene ends were 4 bases for V and 0 bases for J; bases not matched to a gene: 2. The CDR3 is 17 residues long. The germline V gene has CDR1 SGHTA and CDR2 FQGNSA. The CDR3 DNA reads TGTGCCAGCAGCTCGGGGACTAGCGGGGGGAGCACAGATACGCAGTATTTT. This sequence encodes CASSSGTSGGSTDTQYF.

The V and J genes are TRBV6-5 and TRBJ1-1; maybe TRBD1 (6 bases). The length of the CDR3 is 14 residues. CDR1 is MNHEY and CDR2 is SVGAGI in the germline V gene. V was shortened by 7 bases and J by 6 bases, with 18 bases between the two germline ends. This CDR3 is CASTPEWGRAEAFF. The CDR3 nucleotides are TGTGCCAGCACCCCCGAGTGGGGGCGCGCTGAAGCTTTCTTT.

The count of this clone is one. This chain connects TRBV5-8 to TRBJ2-5, with 7 nucleotides matching TRBD1. J lost 6 bases, V lost 2 bases, and 7 bases had no gene match. The CDR3 has 14 residues. In germline, CDR1 is SGHTS, CDR2 YDEGEE. The CDR3 nucleotides read TGTGCCAGCAGCTTCGCAGGGGGTAGGAAGACCCAGTACTTC. This sequence encodes CASSFAGGRKTQYF. Complete variable domain (other parts from reference TRBV5-8 and TRBJ2-5): EAGVTQSPTHLIKTRGQQATLRCSPISGHTSVYWYQQALGLGLQFLLWYDEGEERNRGNFPPRFSGRQFPNYSSELNVNALELEDSALYLCASSFAGGRKTQYFGPGTRLLVL.

V usage is TRBV7-6 and J usage is TRBJ1-4; D not resolved. The CDR3 is 18 residues long. The V and J ends lost 0 bases and 5 bases respectively, with 19 bases between them. Looked up from germline, CDR1 is SGHVS and CDR2 is FNYEAQ. Here the CDR3 reads CASSLAPFMRTTNEKLFF. DNA of the CDR3: TGTGCCAGCAGCTTAGCCCCCTTTATGCGTACGACAAATGAAAAACTGTTTTTT. Drawing the rest from reference TRBV7-6 and TRBJ1-4, the complete variable domain is GAGVSQSPRYKVTKRGQDVALRCDPISGHVSLYWYRQALGQGPEFLTYFNYEAQQDKSGLPNDRFSAERPEGSISTLTIQRTEQRDSAMYRCASSLAPFMRTTNEKLFFGSGTQLSVL.

The rearrangement joins TRBV5-5 to TRBJ1-1; 9 bases are shared with TRBD1. The CDR3 runs 18 residues. The V and J ends lost 0 bases and 4 bases, in that order; junction bases with no gene match: 13. Germline V gene lookup returns CDR1 SGHKS and CDR2 YYEKEE (reference sequence). The CDR3 nucleotides read TGTGCCAGCAGCTTGGTGCCAGGTACAGGGGGCAGGGGCACTGAAGCTTTCTTT. It encodes CASSLVPGTGGRGTEAFF.

This clone came up a few times. This chain links TRBV6-5 with TRBJ2-7; TRBD1 matches 7 bases. The CDR3 covers 16 residues. After removal of 2 bases from V and 2 bases from J, the junction contained 9 bases not matched to a gene. The germline gives CDR1 MNHEY, CDR2 SVGAGI. CDR3 in amino acids: CASSYVAGGTAYEQYF. The CDR3 coding sequence is TGTGCCAGCAGTTACGTGGCAGGGGGAACAGCCTACGAGCAGTACTTC.

V gene TRBV30 combines with J gene TRBJ1-2; 12 bases line up with TRBD1. Germline V gene lookup returns CDR1 GTSNPN and CDR2 SVGIG (reference sequence). J lost 1 base, V lost 2 bases, and 8 bases had no gene match. CDR3 length: 17 residues. The CDR3 is CAWSPGTGGAGNYGYTF. DNA of the CDR3: TGTGCCTGGAGTCCTGGGACAGGGGGCGCGGGTAACTATGGCTACACCTTC.

The V and J genes are TRBV18 and TRBJ1-1, with D possibly TRBD1 on 5 matching bases. From germline, CDR1 is KGHSH and CDR2 LQKENI. The V gene lost 2 bases and the J gene lost 4 bases, with 8 bases spanning the gap. The CDR3 is 13 amino acids. The CDR3 sequence: CASSPGGVTEAFF. The CDR3 region has the DNA TGTGCCAGCTCACCAGGGGGGGTCACTGAAGCTTTCTTT. Complete variable domain (other parts from reference TRBV18 and TRBJ1-1): NAGVMQNPRHLVRRRGQEARLRCSPMKGHSHVYWYRQLPEEGLKFMVYLQKENIIDESGMPKERFSAEFPKEGPSILRIQQVVRGDSAAYFCASSPGGVTEAFFGQGTRLTVV.

V and J are TRBV7-2 and TRBJ2-3; 11 bases align to TRBD2. The CDR3 covers 17 residues. V dropped 4 bases and J dropped 0; count of bases not matched to a gene: 6. The germline V gene encodes CDR1 SGHTA and CDR2 FQGNSA. The chain's CDR3 is CASSSLAGGPSTDTQYF. In DNA, the CDR3 is TGTGCCAGCAGCTCCCTAGCGGGGGGTCCTAGCACAGATACGCAGTATTTT.

The chain employs TRBV12-5 and TRBJ2-5; 14 bases match TRBD2. CDR3 size: 18 residues. From germline, CDR1 is LGHNT and CDR2 FRNRAP. The V and J ends lost 5 bases and 3 bases, in that order; junction bases with no gene match: 11. The CDR3 DNA follows: TGTGCTAGTGGTCTGGCGGGACTAGCGGGGGCCCCCGAAGAGACCCAGTACTTC. Its protein is CASGLAGLAGAPEETQYF.

The chain couples TRBV10-3 to TRBJ2-7; D gene ambiguous. V was cut by 2 bases and J by 3 bases, with 5 bases left in between. This CDR3 has 12 amino acids. The germline V gene has CDR1 ENHRY and CDR2 SYGVKD. The CDR3 protein is CAISEGLYEQYF. The CDR3 DNA is TGTGCCATCAGTGAGGGGCTCTACGAGCAGTACTTC.

CDR3 protein: CASSSYTGGKQFF. As DNA, the CDR3 is TGTGCCAGCAGTTCATACACAGGGGGCAAGCAGTTCTTC. This sequence joins TRBV12-3 or TRBV12-4 and TRBJ2-1; 9 bases fit TRBD1. J was trimmed by 11 bases and V by 4 bases; bases with no gene match: 6. The CDR3 extends over 13 amino acids.

The V call is TRBV19, the J call TRBJ1-1, with D uncertain. With 5 bases removed from V and 1 base from J, the gap between germline ends came to 5 bases. CDR1 LNHDA and CDR2 SQIVND come from the germline V gene (reference sequence). CDR3 length: 12 amino acids. The CDR3 loop is CASSVQNTEAFF. For the CDR3, the DNA is TGTGCCAGTAGTGTACAGAACACTGAAGCTTTCTTT.

In this sample, this clone turned up a few times. This chain connects TRBV12-3 or TRBV12-4 to TRBJ1-1; D is undetermined. The CDR3 length is 13 residues. Trimming took 6 bases from V and 2 from J, leaving 10 bases between them. Written as DNA, the CDR3 is TGTGCCAGCAGGGAACAGCTTAACACTGAAGCTTTCTTT. Translating it yields CASREQLNTEAFF.

The chain is built from TRBV5-1 and TRBJ2-7; perhaps TRBD1 as D (6 bases). Germline lookup yields CDR1 SGHRS and CDR2 YFSETQ. Trimming pared 1 base from V and 7 bases from J, leaving 9 bases between. The CDR3 totals 12 residues. Here the CDR3 DNA reads TGCGCCAGCAGCTTGACAGGGAAGGAGCAGTACTTC. Translating it yields CASSLTGKEQYF.

V gene TRBV12-3 or TRBV12-4 combines with J gene TRBJ1-2; a possible D gene is TRBD1 (6 bases). The length of the CDR3 is 12 residues. The V and J ends lost 6 bases and 9 bases respectively, with 14 bases between them. The CDR3 nucleotides read TGTGCCAGCAGCCCGGCAGGGGATAGCTACACCTTC. The encoded protein is CASSPAGDSYTF.

The chain has TRBV3-1 (or the pseudogene TRBV3-2) and TRBJ2-5; 8 bases agree with TRBD2. The germline gives CDR1 LGHDT, CDR2 YNNKEL (reference sequence). The CDR3 contains 15 residues. The V gene end was trimmed by 3 bases and the J gene end by 0 bases; junction bases not matched to a gene: 3. The CDR3 loop is CASSQRAGDQETQYF. The CDR3 nucleotides are TGTGCCAGCAGCCAGCGAGCGGGGGACCAAGAGACCCAGTACTTC.

The rearrangement joins TRBV2 to TRBJ2-7; TRBD1 matches at 8 bases. The CDR3 consists of 14 residues. V lost 9 bases to trimming and J lost 4 bases; unmatched junction nucleotides: 11. CDR1 is SNHLY and CDR2 is FYNNEI in the germline V gene. In DNA, the CDR3 is TGTGCCAGTAAGGCCGGGACAGGTCTTTACGAGCAGTACTTC. Translated: CASKAGTGLYEQYF.

This sequence joins TRBV10-3 and TRBJ1-1, with 7 bases that match TRBD1. The CDR3 totals 15 residues. V gave up 6 bases and J gave up 1 base; unmatched junction bases: 8. Germline V lookup: CDR1 ENHRY, CDR2 SYGVKD. CDR3 sequence: CAIRPTRGANTEAFF. The CDR3, as DNA: TGTGCCATCAGACCAACCAGGGGGGCGAACACTGAAGCTTTCTTT.

This sequence joins TRBV27 and TRBJ2-2, with 11 bases identical to TRBD2. This CDR3 is built from 18 residues. V lost 3 bases to trimming and J lost 2 bases; unmatched junction nucleotides: 8. CDR1 is MNHEY and CDR2 is SMNVEV in the germline V gene (reference sequence). This CDR3 reads CASSFRLAGFSNTGELFF. The CDR3 DNA follows: TGTGCCAGCAGTTTTCGACTAGCGGGGTTTTCTAACACCGGGGAGCTGTTTTTT.

This chain uses TRBV7-8 with TRBJ2-5, with a weak D call TRBD2 (6 bases). V lost 1 base, J lost 4 bases, and 13 bases lay in between. The CDR3 is made up of 15 amino acids. Germline V gives CDR1 SGHVS, CDR2 FQNEAQ. CDR3 nucleotides: TGTGCCAGCAGCTTAGTCGCGGGGTTGGGAGAGACCCAGTACTTC. This sequence encodes CASSLVAGLGETQYF.

This sequence joins TRBV5-4 and TRBJ2-5; 8 bases are a match to TRBD2. The V and J ends lost 3 bases and 5 bases, in that order; junction bases with no gene match: 18. The CDR3 has 18 amino acids. Germline values: CDR1 SGHNT, CDR2 YYREEE (reference sequence). CDR3 nucleotide sequence: TGTGCCAGCAGCTCCCCAGCCCCACCAGCGGGGGATGGGGAGACCCAGTACTTC. Protein sequence: CASSSPAPPAGDGETQYF.

The chain combines TRBV5-1 with TRBJ2-7; no firm D call. CDR3 length equals 14 residues. V gave up 1 base and J gave up 5 bases, with 13 bases separating them. Germline V gene sequence: CDR1 SGHRS, CDR2 YFSETQ. CDR3 nucleotides: TGCGCCAGCAGCTTGCAGGAATATGGAAACGAGCAGTACTTC. As protein: CASSLQEYGNEQYF.

This clone was recorded only once. The genes are TRBV2 and TRBJ2-5; TRBD1 agrees at 7 bases. With V trimmed by 8 bases and J by 3 bases, 3 bases remained unmatched. The CDR3 extends over 12 amino acids. CDR1 is SNHLY, CDR2 FYNNEI, per germline. CDR3 in amino acids: CASQTGKETQYF. As DNA, the CDR3 is TGTGCCAGCCAGACAGGGAAAGAGACCCAGTACTTC. Variable domain in full (rest from reference TRBV2 and TRBJ2-5): EPEVTQTPSHQVTQMGQEVILRCVPISNHLYFYWYRQILGQKVEFLVSFYNNEISEKSEIFDDQFSVERPDGSNFTLKIRSTKLEDSAMYFCASQTGKETQYFGPGTRLLVL.

As to this clone: This may stem from a read error, because a much larger clone lies one nucleotide away. The V call is TRBV3-1 (or the pseudogene TRBV3-2), the J call TRBJ2-5; D may be TRBD2 (5 bases). Germline CDR1 LGHDT, CDR2 YNNKEL (reference sequence). V shed 4 bases and J shed 5 bases, with 5 bases lying between them. The CDR3 is made up of 11 amino acids. In nucleotides, the CDR3 is TGTGCCAGCAGCCGAGGGGAGACCCAGTACTTC. Translation: CASSRGETQYF.